Shown below are 28 T cell receptor beta chains from a single sample sequenced in a study of graft-versus-host responses after intestinal transplantation. Clones were sequenced by immunoSEQ multiplex PCR, and TCRdb holds only the in-frame ones, with some missing. The sample records more than 50,000 clones, about nine tenths being singletons. Processing released intraepithelial and lamina propria lymphocytes from the graft tissue. The source was ileum tissue, collected around 350 days after transplant. The receptors come from a human patient who received an intestinal transplant, so some T cells may come from the graft donor.

This chain connects TRBV6-5 to TRBJ2-5; D ambiguous. This CDR3 is 13 amino acids long. With 6 bases removed from V and 3 bases from J, the gap between germline ends came to 11 bases. The germline V gene has CDR1 MNHEY and CDR2 SVGAGI. In DNA form, the CDR3 reads TGTGCCAGCAGACCAACTGTGGAAGAGACCCAGTACTTC. It is translated as CASRPTVEETQYF.

This clone was counted between two and nine times. The chain has TRBV28 and TRBJ2-2; D ambiguous. This CDR3 comprises 15 residues. Trimming shortened V by 3 bases and J by 5 bases, and 13 bases separated the two germline ends. Germline loops: CDR1 MDHEN, CDR2 SYDVKM. The CDR3 sequence: CASSFVELQTGELFF. Written as DNA, the CDR3 is TGTGCCAGCAGTTTTGTCGAGCTTCAAACCGGGGAGCTGTTTTTT.

J is TRBJ2-7 and V is TRBV28; 8 bases align to TRBD1. The CDR3 has 15 amino acids. Per the germline V gene, CDR1 is MDHEN and CDR2 is SYDVKM. V gave up 6 bases and J gave up 2 bases; unmatched junction bases: 9. This CDR3 reads CASRGRQGPTYEQYF. DNA for the CDR3: TGTGCCAGCAGGGGAAGACAGGGGCCCACCTACGAGCAGTACTTC. Using reference TRBV28 and TRBJ2-7 for the parts outside the CDR3, the full variable domain is DVKVTQSSRYLVKRTGEKVFLECVQDMDHENMFWYRQDPGLGLRLIYFSYDVKMKEKGDIPEGYSVSREKKERFSLILESASTNQTSMYLCASRGRQGPTYEQYFGPGTRLTVT.

The chain recombines TRBV6-1 with TRBJ1-4, with a tentative D call TRBD1 (5 bases). The CDR3 is made up of 16 amino acids. Between the trimmed V and J ends, which lost 4 bases and 4 bases, there was a span of 16 bases. Germline lookup yields CDR1 MNHNS and CDR2 SASEGT. This CDR3 is CASSARGGSYNEKLFF. CDR3 DNA: TGTGCCAGCAGTGCACGGGGGGGGTCCTATAATGAAAAACTGTTTTTT.

The V gene is TRBV30, the J gene TRBJ1-1, with D possibly TRBD1 on 6 matching bases. V was pared by 4 bases and J by 7 bases, with 16 bases between. Per germline, CDR1 GTSNPN and CDR2 SVGIG (reference sequence). CDR3 size: 13 residues. The CDR3 here is CAWIRGDLVEAFF. The CDR3 nucleotides read TGTGCCTGGATAAGGGGGGACCTTGTTGAAGCTTTCTTT.

Notes on this clone: In the same sample, other DNA sequences code for this CDR3. The genes are TRBV6-5 and TRBJ1-2, with D possibly matching TRBD1 (6 bases). The CDR3 consists of 14 residues. Trimming removed 6 bases from V and 4 bases from J, with 15 bases in between. The germline V gene encodes CDR1 MNHEY and CDR2 SVGAGI. The CDR3 DNA reads TGTGCCAGCAGCGTGGCAGGGGATTTCTATGGCTACACCTTC. Translating it yields CASSVAGDFYGYTF.

The chain employs TRBV29-1 and TRBJ2-5; 8 nucleotides align to TRBD2. CDR3 length: 13 residues. Germline V gene sequence: CDR1 SQVTM, CDR2 ANQGSEA. V shed 5 bases, J shed 1 base, and the junction held 3 bases outside the gene matches. DNA for the CDR3: TGCAGCGTTACTAGCGGTTCCCAAGAGACCCAGTACTTC. Amino acid sequence: CSVTSGSQETQYF.

The chain is built from TRBV25-1 and TRBJ2-3; 10 bases align to TRBD2. The CDR3 runs 18 residues. Germline CDR1 reads MGHDK; CDR2 reads SYGVNS. Trimming at V came to 0 bases and at J to 4 bases, leaving 10 bases not matched to a gene. In nucleotides, the CDR3 is TGTGCCAGCAGTGAATACGGGCTAGCGGGAGAGGAGGCAGATACGCAGTATTTT. Amino acid sequence: CASSEYGLAGEEADTQYF. The complete variable domain, with remaining parts taken from reference TRBV25-1 and TRBJ2-3, reads EADIYQTPRYLVIGTGKKITLECSQTMGHDKMYWYQQDPGMELHLIHYSYGVNSTEKGDLSSESTVSRIRTEHFPLTLESARPSHTSQYLCASSEYGLAGEEADTQYFGPGTRLTVL.

This clone was counted once. The chain employs TRBV6-1 and TRBJ2-7; the match to TRBD1 covers 8 bases. Germline V gives CDR1 MNHNS, CDR2 SASEGT. J lost 4 bases, V lost 4 bases, and 9 bases had no gene match. The CDR3 sequence is 15 residues long. The CDR3 DNA follows: TGTGCCAGCAGTGTCTCGGGGACAGGACCTTACGAGCAGTACTTC. Protein: CASSVSGTGPYEQYF.

In this sample, this clone turned up once. The V and J genes are TRBV30 and TRBJ1-3; D unresolved. Germline assignment: CDR1 GTSNPN and CDR2 SVGIG (reference sequence). The CDR3 loop spans 14 amino acids. V shed 3 bases and J shed 3 bases, with 12 bases lying between them. Here the CDR3 DNA reads TGTGCCTGGAGCTCTGAGATGGTTGGAAACACCATATATTTT. It is translated as CAWSSEMVGNTIYF.

The genes are TRBV9 and TRBJ1-5, with TRBD1 identical over 7 bases. CDR3 size: 17 residues. Germline CDR1 SGDLS, CDR2 YYNGEE. With 0 bases clipped from V and 4 bases from J, the junction kept 10 bases outside the gene matches. This CDR3 reads CASSVAPRTGLNQPQHF. CDR3 coding DNA: TGTGCCAGCAGCGTAGCCCCTCGGACAGGACTGAATCAGCCCCAGCATTTT.

V usage is TRBV28 and J usage is TRBJ1-2, with a possible D match to TRBD1 (5 bases). The V gene lost 3 bases and the J gene lost 2 bases, with 10 bases spanning the gap. This CDR3 is built from 14 residues. Looked up from germline, CDR1 is MDHEN and CDR2 is SYDVKM. The CDR3 sequence is CASSFGGRNYGYTF. CDR3 DNA sequence: TGTGCCAGCAGTTTTGGGGGAAGAAACTATGGCTACACCTTC.

The rearrangement links TRBV13 to TRBJ2-5; D is possibly TRBD2 (6 bases). Germline lookup yields CDR1 PRHDT and CDR2 FYEKMQ (reference sequence). The CDR3 has 17 residues. V was shortened by 1 base and J by 1 base, with 16 bases between the two germline ends. CDR3 nucleotides: TGTGCCAGCAGCTTAGTGGGTAGCGGAGGGCTCCAAGAGACCCAGTACTTC. Translated: CASSLVGSGGLQETQYF.

The genes are TRBV9 and TRBJ2-1; 8 bases are a match to TRBD2. The CDR3 is 15 residues long. Trimming cost V 0 bases and J 6 bases; bases outside gene matches: 5. Per germline, CDR1 SGDLS and CDR2 YYNGEE. The CDR3 region is CASSVEAGESNEQFF. In nucleotides, the CDR3 is TGTGCCAGCAGCGTAGAAGCGGGAGAGAGCAATGAGCAGTTCTTC. The variable domain in full, completed from reference TRBV9 and TRBJ2-1, reads DSGVTQTPKHLITATGQRVTLRCSPRSGDLSVYWYQQSLDQGLQFLIQYYNGEERAKGNILERFSAQQFPDLHSELNLSSLELGDSALYFCASSVEAGESNEQFFGPGTRLTVL.

The chain couples TRBV11-2 to TRBJ2-1; D ambiguous. Germline values: CDR1 SGHAT, CDR2 FQNNGV. The CDR3 extends over 14 amino acids. The V and J ends lost 0 bases and 4 bases respectively, with 7 bases between them. The CDR3 DNA is TGTGCCAGCAGCTTAGAGCGGCTTTACAATGAGCAGTTCTTC. Encoded protein: CASSLERLYNEQFF. Full variable domain (remainder filled in from reference TRBV11-2 and TRBJ2-1): EAGVAQSPRYKIIEKRQSVAFWCNPISGHATLYWYQQILGQGPKLLIQFQNNGVVDDSQLPKDRFSAERLKGVDSTLKIQPAKLEDSAVYLCASSLERLYNEQFFGPGTRLTVL.

This clone was detected only once. The genes are TRBV9 and TRBJ2-1, with 7 bases matching TRBD1. The V segment lost 3 bases and the J segment 6 bases; nucleotides outside the gene matches: 12. CDR1 is SGDLS and CDR2 is YYNGEE in the germline V gene. The length of the CDR3 is 16 residues. The CDR3 reads CASSALPGGDFNEQFF. CDR3 sequence (DNA): TGTGCCAGCAGCGCACTACCAGGGGGTGATTTCAATGAGCAGTTCTTC.

The rearrangement joins TRBV5-1 to TRBJ1-1; D is unclear. Trimming took 0 bases from V and 1 from J, leaving 7 bases between them. The CDR3 sequence is 14 residues long. CDR1 is SGHRS and CDR2 is YFSETQ in the germline V gene. The CDR3 bases are TGCGCCAGCAGCTTGGTTTTCGGGAACACTGAAGCTTTCTTT. Residues: CASSLVFGNTEAFF.

V usage is TRBV5-1 and J usage is TRBJ1-1; D possibly corresponds to TRBD1 (6 bases). Trimming stripped 1 base from V and 1 base from J, with 20 bases between. This CDR3 spans 18 amino acids. Germline lookup yields CDR1 SGHRS and CDR2 YFSETQ. CDR3 protein: CASSLSRKNVDRNTEAFF. The DNA of the CDR3 is TGCGCCAGCAGCTTGTCGAGAAAAAACGTGGACAGGAACACTGAAGCTTTCTTT.

The chain carries TRBV27 and TRBJ1-1; D is ambiguous. The CDR3 length is 15 residues. Trimming removed 2 bases from V and 2 bases from J, with 12 bases in between. Germline-derived CDR1 and CDR2 are MNHEY and SMNVEV (reference sequence). The CDR3 region is CASSLRAAGNTEAFF. The CDR3 DNA is TGTGCCAGCAGTTTAAGGGCAGCTGGTAACACTGAAGCTTTCTTT.

The J gene is TRBJ2-5, the V gene TRBV11-2, with 11 bases lining up with TRBD2. The J segment lost 1 base and the V segment lost 5 bases, leaving 15 bases of the junction unmatched. The length of the CDR3 is 19 residues. From germline, CDR1 is SGHAT and CDR2 FQNNGV. CDR3 nucleotides: TGTGCCAGCAGCACCTTACTAGCGGGGGAAGGGGGATTCCAAGAGACCCAGTACTTC. Translated, it gives CASSTLLAGEGGFQETQYF.

This clone was detected only once. The chain joins TRBV15 to TRBJ2-5; possibly TRBD1 for D (5 bases). TRBJ2-7 explains the end of the DNA better; the J call may be wrong. CDR3 length: 12 amino acids. Germline loops: CDR1 LNHNV, CDR2 YYDKDF (reference sequence). The CDR3 reads CATSRQGTEQYF. The CDR3, as DNA: TGTGCCACCAGCAGACAGGGAACCGAGCAGTACTTC.

The V gene is TRBV28, the J gene TRBJ2-6; D is perhaps TRBD1 (6 bases). V lost 6 bases, J lost 0 bases, and 18 bases lay in between. Germline CDR1 is MDHEN and CDR2 is SYDVKM. CDR3 length: 18 residues. CDR3 region: CASSEWGRRSSGANVLTF. Written as DNA, the CDR3 is TGTGCCAGCAGCGAGTGGGGGCGCCGGAGCTCTGGGGCCAACGTCCTGACTTTC.

As for this clone: Other DNA sequences in the sample encode the same CDR3. V usage is TRBV19 and J usage is TRBJ2-1; no clear D. Germline loops: CDR1 LNHDA, CDR2 SQIVND (reference sequence). The CDR3 length is 12 residues. V lost 1 base to trimming and J lost 4 bases, with 2 bases between them. The CDR3 nucleotides are TGTGCCAGTAGTATAGGATACAATGAGCAGTTCTTC. Translated: CASSIGYNEQFF.

CDR3 in amino acids: CASPPAGLAGLGTDTQYF. CDR3 bases: TGTGCCAGCCCCCCCGCCGGACTAGCGGGATTGGGGACAGATACGCAGTATTTT. This rearrangement joins TRBV2 to TRBJ2-3, with 12 bases identical to TRBD2. This CDR3 is built from 18 residues. Germline lookup yields CDR1 SNHLY and CDR2 FYNNEI. Unmatched junction bases numbered 15, after V lost 8 bases and J lost 3 bases. Complete variable domain (other parts from reference TRBV2 and TRBJ2-3): EPEVTQTPSHQVTQMGQEVILRCVPISNHLYFYWYRQILGQKVEFLVSFYNNEISEKSEIFDDQFSVERPDGSNFTLKIRSTKLEDSAMYFCASPPAGLAGLGTDTQYFGPGTRLTVL.

The chain has TRBV29-1 and TRBJ1-1, with a possible D match to TRBD1 (6 bases). There are 13 residues in the CDR3. Germline CDR1 and CDR2: SQVTM and ANQGSEA. Trimming removed 0 bases at V and 7 bases at J, with 12 bases between. The CDR3 nucleotides are TGCAGCGTTGAAGAACAGGGAGGGTTTGAAGCTTTCTTT. It translates to CSVEEQGGFEAFF.

The V gene is TRBV5-1, the J gene TRBJ2-1, with D possibly TRBD1 on 6 matching bases. CDR1 is SGHRS, CDR2 YFSETQ, per germline. V lost 0 bases and J 6 bases, leaving 13 bases between the germline ends. This CDR3 region has 15 residues. This CDR3 is CASSLEQTGLNEQFF. The CDR3 DNA follows: TGCGCCAGCAGCTTGGAACAAACAGGGCTCAATGAGCAGTTCTTC.

The genes are TRBV2 and TRBJ2-5; 12 bases agree with TRBD2. CDR1 is SNHLY and CDR2 is FYNNEI in the germline V gene. This CDR3 is 14 amino acids long. The V segment lost 6 bases and the J segment 4 bases; nucleotides outside the gene matches: 3. Written as DNA, the CDR3 is TGTGCCAGCAGAGAGACTAGCGGGGGAGAGACCCAGTACTTC. Residues: CASRETSGGETQYF.

This chain links TRBV25-1 with TRBJ1-4; unclear D gene. The germline V gene encodes CDR1 MGHDK and CDR2 SYGVNS. The V end lost 1 base, the J end lost 5 bases, and 14 bases lay between the germline ends. The CDR3 runs 16 residues. The CDR3 DNA follows: TGTGCCAGCAGTGAATTGACCGGAAGGAAGAATGAAAAACTGTTTTTT. As protein: CASSELTGRKNEKLFF.